A single sample gave rise to the 19 T cell receptor beta chains below, sequenced in a study of T cells in localized non-small cell lung cancer. Clones were read by immunoSEQ multiplex PCR, and TCRdb kept only the in-frame ones, dropping some. This table has around 35,000 clones, approximately 90% appearing once. Sequences were derived from peripheral blood mononuclear cells, sampled before any cancer treatment. All receptors come from a female donor at least 60 years old with stage II lung adenocarcinoma.

The rearrangement joins TRBV28 to TRBJ1-2, with D uncertain. In germline, CDR1 is MDHEN, CDR2 SYDVKM. The germline V and J ends were trimmed by 7 bases and 4 bases, with 16 bases remaining between them. The CDR3 extends over 14 amino acids. This chain's CDR3 is CASTHFHGGYGYTF. CDR3 sequence (DNA): TGTGCCAGCACCCATTTCCACGGAGGCTATGGCTACACCTTC.

J is TRBJ2-1 and V is TRBV30; the D gene is possibly TRBD1 (7 bases). The CDR3 is 16 amino acids. Germline-derived CDR1 and CDR2 are GTSNPN and SVGIG (reference sequence). Trimming cost V 0 bases and J 4 bases, with 16 bases left between them. The CDR3 protein is CAWSVRAGGTYNEQFF. CDR3 nucleotides: TGTGCCTGGAGTGTACGGGCAGGGGGGACGTACAATGAGCAGTTCTTC.

The chain employs TRBV27 and TRBJ2-3; D unresolved. Germline loops: CDR1 MNHEY, CDR2 SMNVEV (reference sequence). Trimming left V 4 bases short and J 1 base short, with 12 bases between. The CDR3 is 15 amino acids. CDR3 region: CASSSPSGRTDTQYF. The CDR3 DNA is TGTGCCAGCAGTTCCCCGAGTGGGCGCACAGATACGCAGTATTTT.

CDR3 nucleotides: TGTGCCAGCAGCCAAGAAACCGGGGGGGGACAAGAGACCCAGTACTTC. Its protein is CASSQETGGGQETQYF. The V and J genes are TRBV4-2 and TRBJ2-5; 8 bases match TRBD2. Germline V gene lookup returns CDR1 LGHNA and CDR2 YNFKEQ. The CDR3 length is 16 residues. V gave up 0 bases and J gave up 2 bases; unmatched junction bases: 5.

The chain is built from TRBV25-1 and TRBJ2-2; 7 positions match TRBD1. Germline V gene lookup returns CDR1 MGHDK and CDR2 SYGVNS. The CDR3 runs 15 residues. With V trimmed by 5 bases and J by 5 bases, 8 bases remained unmatched. The DNA for the CDR3 is TGTGCCAGCAGTTCTCACCAACAGGGGACCGGGGAGCTGTTTTTT. Encoded protein: CASSSHQQGTGELFF.

This chain links TRBV14 with TRBJ1-1, with D possibly being TRBD1 (5 bases). The CDR3 is made up of 13 amino acids. From germline, CDR1 is SGHDN and CDR2 FVKESK. Trimming pared 2 bases from V and 3 bases from J, leaving 7 bases between. This CDR3 reads CASSQNRYTEAFF. CDR3 nucleotides: TGTGCCAGCAGCCAAAACAGGTACACTGAAGCTTTCTTT.

The chain combines TRBV5-4 with TRBJ1-3; a weak D match, TRBD1 (5 bases). Trimming shortened V by 0 bases and J by 2 bases, and 9 bases separated the two germline ends. The CDR3 loop spans 15 amino acids. Germline V gene sequence: CDR1 SGHNT, CDR2 YYREEE (reference sequence). CDR3 bases: TGTGCCAGCAGCTTGGGTCAGGGCCCTGGAAACACCATATATTTT. It codes for CASSLGQGPGNTIYF. The full variable domain, its missing parts supplied by reference TRBV5-4 and TRBJ1-3, is ETGVTQSPTHLIKTRGQQVTLRCSSQSGHNTVSWYQQALGQGPQFIFQYYREEENGRGNFPPRFSGLQFPNYSSELNVNALELDDSALYLCASSLGQGPGNTIYFGEGSWLTVV.

V and J are TRBV9 and TRBJ2-7; D call uncertain. V was trimmed by 3 bases and J by 4 bases, leaving 17 bases between them. Germline CDR1 is SGDLS and CDR2 is YYNGEE. This CDR3 spans 15 amino acids. The CDR3 here is CASSGGYDTQYEQYF. The CDR3 DNA reads TGTGCCAGCAGCGGTGGCTATGACACCCAATACGAGCAGTACTTC.

A note on this clone: At one of its ends the junction is not consistent with the germline gene, which may arise from a read error. This same CDR3 is encoded by further DNA sequences in the sample. The chain combines TRBV10-1 with TRBJ1-1; 9 bases line up with TRBD1. The CDR3 is 13 amino acids. Germline loops: CDR1 WNHNN, CDR2 SYGVQD (reference sequence). CDR3 nucleotides: TGCGCCAGCAGTTTTACAGGGGGCACTGAAGCCTTCTTT. Residues: CASSFTGGTEAFF.

The chain carries TRBV19 and TRBJ1-5; no clear D gene. CDR1 and CDR2 (germline): LNHDA, SQIVND (reference sequence). Trimming removed 3 bases at V and 0 bases at J, with 15 bases between. The CDR3 is 17 amino acids. In nucleotides, the CDR3 is TGTGCCAGTAGTATTCCCCCCGACACAAATAGCAATCAGCCCCAGCATTTT. Translating gives CASSIPPDTNSNQPQHF.

The V gene is TRBV7-6, the J gene TRBJ2-2; TRBD1 matches 7 bases. The CDR3 is made up of 17 amino acids. The V gene end was trimmed by 1 base and the J gene end by 1 base; junction bases not matched to a gene: 6. Germline V gene lookup returns CDR1 SGHVS and CDR2 FNYEAQ. The CDR3 DNA is TGTGCCAGCAGCTTAGAGGGGGCGATGATGAACACCGGGGAGCTGTTTTTT. Its protein product is CASSLEGAMMNTGELFF.

The rearrangement joins TRBV30 to TRBJ1-2; perhaps TRBD1 as D (5 bases). V shed 5 bases and J shed 4 bases, with 14 bases lying between them. The CDR3 length is 13 residues. The germline CDR1 and CDR2 sequences are GTSNPN and SVGIG (reference sequence). The CDR3 spells CAWAGGIGYGYTF. CDR3 in DNA: TGTGCCTGGGCTGGGGGAATTGGCTATGGCTACACCTTC. Full variable domain (remainder filled in from reference TRBV30 and TRBJ1-2): SQTIHQWPATLVQPVGSPLSLECTVEGTSNPNLYWYRQAAGRGLQLLFYSVGIGQISSEVPQNLSASRPQDRQFILSSKKLLLSDSGFYLCAWAGGIGYGYTFGSGTRLTVV.

This clone has a single count. The chain joins TRBV5-1 to TRBJ2-7; 10 nucleotides match TRBD1. The ends lost 4 bases at V and 2 bases at J; junction bases unmatched: 6. The germline V gene encodes CDR1 SGHRS and CDR2 YFSETQ. The CDR3 has 15 amino acids. The CDR3 nucleotides read TGCGCCAGCAGCGTTGCCGGGACAGGGGCCTACGAGCAGTACTTC. Its protein product is CASSVAGTGAYEQYF.

The CDR3 loop is CASSSKTGGNTGELFF. The CDR3, as DNA: TGTGCCAGCAGTTCGAAGACAGGGGGCAACACCGGGGAGCTGTTTTTT. The chain recombines TRBV13 with TRBJ2-2; 10 bases agree with TRBD1. Germline V CDR1 and CDR2: PRHDT, FYEKMQ (reference sequence). The CDR3 spans 16 residues. J was trimmed by 2 bases and V by 6 bases; bases with no gene match: 6. Combining the CDR3 with reference TRBV13 and TRBJ2-2 gives the whole variable domain AAGVIQSPRHLIKEKRETATLKCYPIPRHDTVYWYQQGPGQDPQFLISFYEKMQSDKGSIPDRFSAQQFSDYHSELNMSSLELGDSALYFCASSSKTGGNTGELFFGEGSRLTVL.

This clone was seen once. The chain joins TRBV28 to TRBJ2-3, with D hard to call. Per germline, CDR1 MDHEN and CDR2 SYDVKM. V dropped 3 bases and J dropped 3 bases, with 1 base sitting between them. This CDR3 spans 11 amino acids. The CDR3, as DNA: TGTGCCAGCAGTTTTACAGATACGCAGTATTTT. Translation: CASSFTDTQYF.

V and J are TRBV30 and TRBJ2-5, with D perhaps given as TRBD1 or TRBD2 (5 bases each). The V gene's germline CDR1 is GTSNPN and CDR2 SVGIG (reference sequence). This CDR3 has 11 residues. V lost 4 bases and J lost 4, with 7 bases in between. This CDR3 reads CAWMRGETQYF. CDR3 bases: TGTGCCTGGATGAGGGGAGAGACCCAGTACTTC.

This clone was picked up a small number of times. V is TRBV5-5 and J is TRBJ2-7; tentative D call: TRBD1 (5 bases). This CDR3 contains 14 residues. V lost 4 bases, J lost 2 bases, and 13 bases lay in between. Germline lookup yields CDR1 SGHKS and CDR2 YYEKEE (reference sequence). The CDR3 loop reads CASSPPRQTYEQYF. DNA of the CDR3: TGTGCCAGCAGCCCACCGAGACAGACCTACGAGCAGTACTTC.

The CDR3 nucleotides are TGCGCCAGCAGCTCACAGGGGACTGGGGCCAACGTCCTGACTTTC. Protein: CASSSQGTGANVLTF. The V gene is TRBV5-1, the J gene TRBJ2-6; TRBD1 aligns across 7 bases. Germline CDR1 reads SGHRS; CDR2 reads YFSETQ. With 3 bases clipped from V and 2 bases from J, the junction kept 2 bases outside the gene matches. This CDR3 is 15 amino acids long.

The chain joins TRBV5-5 to TRBJ2-2; no reliable D call. The CDR3 is 14 amino acids. V dropped 5 bases and J dropped 2 bases, with 10 bases sitting between them. From germline, CDR1 is SGHKS and CDR2 YYEKEE (reference sequence). CDR3 sequence (DNA): TGTGCCAGCAGGTCTGTTCCTAACACCGGGGAGCTGTTTTTT. It specifies CASRSVPNTGELFF.